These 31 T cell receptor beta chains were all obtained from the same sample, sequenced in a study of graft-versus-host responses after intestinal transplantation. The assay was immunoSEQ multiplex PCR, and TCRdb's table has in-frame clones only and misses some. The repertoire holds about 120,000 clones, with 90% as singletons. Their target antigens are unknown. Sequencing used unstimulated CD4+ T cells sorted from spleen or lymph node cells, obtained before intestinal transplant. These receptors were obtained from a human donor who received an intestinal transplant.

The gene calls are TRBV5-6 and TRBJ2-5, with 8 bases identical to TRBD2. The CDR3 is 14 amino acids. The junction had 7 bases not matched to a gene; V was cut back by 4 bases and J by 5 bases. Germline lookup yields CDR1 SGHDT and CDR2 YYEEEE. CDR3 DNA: TGTGCCAGCAGCCCGGGCCCGGGGGGGGAGACCCAGTACTTC. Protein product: CASSPGPGGETQYF.

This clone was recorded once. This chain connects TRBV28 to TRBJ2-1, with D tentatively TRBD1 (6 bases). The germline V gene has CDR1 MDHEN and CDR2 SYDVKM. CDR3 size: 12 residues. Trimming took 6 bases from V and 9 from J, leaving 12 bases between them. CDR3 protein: CASSLQGGEQFF. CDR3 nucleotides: TGTGCCAGCAGCCTACAGGGCGGTGAGCAGTTCTTC. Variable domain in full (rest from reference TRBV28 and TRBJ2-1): DVKVTQSSRYLVKRTGEKVFLECVQDMDHENMFWYRQDPGLGLRLIYFSYDVKMKEKGDIPEGYSVSREKKERFSLILESASTNQTSMYLCASSLQGGEQFFGPGTRLTVL.

The CDR3 reads CASSAIAGFQETQYF. CDR3 in DNA: TGCGCCAGCAGCGCGATCGCGGGTTTTCAAGAGACCCAGTACTTC. The gene calls are TRBV5-1 and TRBJ2-5; maybe TRBD2 (5 bases). CDR1 and CDR2 from the germline V gene are SGHRS and YFSETQ. Trimming took off 4 bases at V and 2 bases at J, with 15 bases between the two ends. The CDR3 is made up of 15 amino acids.

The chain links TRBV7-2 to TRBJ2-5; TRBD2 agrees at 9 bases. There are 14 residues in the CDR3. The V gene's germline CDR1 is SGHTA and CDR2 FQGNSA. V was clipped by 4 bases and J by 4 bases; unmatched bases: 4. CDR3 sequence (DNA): TGTGCCAGCAGCTCTAGCGGGGTAGGAGAGACCCAGTACTTC. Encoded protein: CASSSSGVGETQYF.

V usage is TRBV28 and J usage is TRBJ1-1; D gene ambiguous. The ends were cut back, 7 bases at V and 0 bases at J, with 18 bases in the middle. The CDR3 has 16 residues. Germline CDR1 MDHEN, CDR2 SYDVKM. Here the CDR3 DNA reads TGTGCCAGCAACACCTGGGCCAGTTATATGAACACTGAAGCTTTCTTT. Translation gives CASNTWASYMNTEAFF.

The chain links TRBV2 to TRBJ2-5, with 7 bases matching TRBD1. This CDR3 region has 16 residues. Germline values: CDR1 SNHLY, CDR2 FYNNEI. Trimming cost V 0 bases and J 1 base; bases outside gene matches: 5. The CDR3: CASSEARDSPQETQYF. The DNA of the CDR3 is TGTGCCAGCAGTGAAGCTCGGGACAGTCCCCAAGAGACCCAGTACTTC. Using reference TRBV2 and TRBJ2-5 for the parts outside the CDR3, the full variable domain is EPEVTQTPSHQVTQMGQEVILRCVPISNHLYFYWYRQILGQKVEFLVSFYNNEISEKSEIFDDQFSVERPDGSNFTLKIRSTKLEDSAMYFCASSEARDSPQETQYFGPGTRLLVL.

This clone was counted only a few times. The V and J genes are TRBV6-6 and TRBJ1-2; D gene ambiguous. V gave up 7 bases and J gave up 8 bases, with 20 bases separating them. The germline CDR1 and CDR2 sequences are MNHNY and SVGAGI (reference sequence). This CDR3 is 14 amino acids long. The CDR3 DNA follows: TGTGCCAGCAATTCCGGGGAGTTAGGCGACGGCTACACCTTC. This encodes CASNSGELGDGYTF.

Here the CDR3 DNA reads TGTGCCAGCAGCCTCGAGATGAACACTGAAGCTTTCTTT. Protein product: CASSLEMNTEAFF. This sequence joins TRBV5-4 and TRBJ1-1; no clear D gene. Germline CDR1 is SGHNT and CDR2 is YYREEE (reference sequence). CDR3 length: 13 amino acids. V lost 4 bases and J 0 bases, leaving 7 bases between the germline ends.

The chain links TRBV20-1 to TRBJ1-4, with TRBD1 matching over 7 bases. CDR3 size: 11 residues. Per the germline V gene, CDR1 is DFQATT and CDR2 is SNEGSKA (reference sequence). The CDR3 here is CSGTENEKLFF. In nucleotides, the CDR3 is TGCAGCGGGACAGAGAATGAAAAACTGTTTTTT.

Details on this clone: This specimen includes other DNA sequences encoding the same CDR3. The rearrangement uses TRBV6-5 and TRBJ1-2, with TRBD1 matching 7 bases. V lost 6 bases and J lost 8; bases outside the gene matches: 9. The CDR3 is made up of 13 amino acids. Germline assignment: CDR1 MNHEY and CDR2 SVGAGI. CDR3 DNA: TGTGCCAGCAGCCCCGACAGGGTCTACGGCTACACCTTC. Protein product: CASSPDRVYGYTF.

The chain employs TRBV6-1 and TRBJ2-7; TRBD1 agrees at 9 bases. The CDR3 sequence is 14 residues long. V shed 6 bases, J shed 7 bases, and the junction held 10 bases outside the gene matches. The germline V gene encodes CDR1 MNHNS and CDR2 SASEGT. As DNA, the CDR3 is TGTGCCAGCAGGGCCGCGGGACAGGGCATGGAGCAGTACTTC. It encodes CASRAAGQGMEQYF.

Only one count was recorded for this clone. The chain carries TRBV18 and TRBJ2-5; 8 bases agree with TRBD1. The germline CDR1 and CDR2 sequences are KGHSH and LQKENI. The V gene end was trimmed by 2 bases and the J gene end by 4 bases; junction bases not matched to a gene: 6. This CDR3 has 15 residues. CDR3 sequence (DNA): TGTGCCAGCTCACCATCCAGGGGGCAGGGAGAGACCCAGTACTTC. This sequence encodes CASSPSRGQGETQYF.

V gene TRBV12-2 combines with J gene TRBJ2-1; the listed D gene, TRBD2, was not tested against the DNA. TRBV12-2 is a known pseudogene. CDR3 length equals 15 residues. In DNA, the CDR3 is TGTGCAAGTCGCTTCGGACTAGCGGACTACAATGAGCAGTTCTTC. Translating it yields CASRFGLADYNEQFF.

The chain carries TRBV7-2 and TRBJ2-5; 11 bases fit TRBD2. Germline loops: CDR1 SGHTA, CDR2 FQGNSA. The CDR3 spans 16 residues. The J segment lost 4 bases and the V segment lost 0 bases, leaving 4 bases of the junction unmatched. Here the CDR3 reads CASSLAGLAGGETQYF. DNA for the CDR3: TGTGCCAGCAGCTTAGCAGGGCTAGCGGGGGGAGAGACCCAGTACTTC. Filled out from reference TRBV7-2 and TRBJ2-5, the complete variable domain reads GAGVSQSPSNKVTEKGKDVELRCDPISGHTALYWYRQSLGQGLEFLIYFQGNSAPDKSGLPSDRFSAERTGGSVSTLTIQRTQQEDSAVYLCASSLAGLAGGETQYFGPGTRLLVL.

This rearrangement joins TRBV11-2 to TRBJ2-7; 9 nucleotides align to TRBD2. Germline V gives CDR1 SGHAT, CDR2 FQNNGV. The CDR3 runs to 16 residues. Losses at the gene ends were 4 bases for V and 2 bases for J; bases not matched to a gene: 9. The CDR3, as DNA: TGTGCCAGCAGCTCCCGACTAGCGGTTCTGACCTACGAGCAGTACTTC. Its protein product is CASSSRLAVLTYEQYF.

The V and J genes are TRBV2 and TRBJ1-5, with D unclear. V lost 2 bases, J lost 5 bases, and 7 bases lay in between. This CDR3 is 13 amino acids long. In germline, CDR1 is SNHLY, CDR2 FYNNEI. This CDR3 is CASSEQEYQPQHF. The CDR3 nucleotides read TGTGCCAGCAGTGAACAAGAGTATCAGCCCCAGCATTTT.

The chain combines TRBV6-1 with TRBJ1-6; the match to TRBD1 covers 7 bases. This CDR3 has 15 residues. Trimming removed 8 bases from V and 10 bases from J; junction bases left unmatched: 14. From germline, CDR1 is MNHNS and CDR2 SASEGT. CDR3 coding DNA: TGTGCCAGCCACGGAGATTTCAGGGGGATCTCACCCCTCCACTTT. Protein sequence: CASHGDFRGISPLHF.

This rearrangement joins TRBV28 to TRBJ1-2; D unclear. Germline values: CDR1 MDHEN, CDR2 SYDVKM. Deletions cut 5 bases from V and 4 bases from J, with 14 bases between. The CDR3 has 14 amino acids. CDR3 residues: CASSRARVLYGYTF. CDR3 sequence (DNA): TGTGCCAGCAGTCGAGCGCGGGTTCTCTATGGCTACACCTTC.

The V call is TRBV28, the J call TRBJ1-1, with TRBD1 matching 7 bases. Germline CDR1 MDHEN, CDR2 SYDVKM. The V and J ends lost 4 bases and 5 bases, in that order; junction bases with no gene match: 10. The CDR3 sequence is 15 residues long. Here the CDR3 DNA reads TGTGCCAGCAGTTCCTCGACAGGGCGAGGGACTGAAGCTTTCTTT. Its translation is CASSSSTGRGTEAFF.

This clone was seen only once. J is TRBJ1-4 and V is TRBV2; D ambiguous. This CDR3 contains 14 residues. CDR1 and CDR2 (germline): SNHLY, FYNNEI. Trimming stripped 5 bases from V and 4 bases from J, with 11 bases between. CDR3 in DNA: TGTGCCAGCAGTTCCGGGTTGATTAATGAAAAACTGTTTTTT. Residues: CASSSGLINEKLFF.

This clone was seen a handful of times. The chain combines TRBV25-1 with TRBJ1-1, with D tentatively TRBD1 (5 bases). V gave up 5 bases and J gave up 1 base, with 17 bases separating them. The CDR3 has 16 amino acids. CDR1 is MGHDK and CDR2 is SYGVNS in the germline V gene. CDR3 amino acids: CASSSLAGGENTEAFF. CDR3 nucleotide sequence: TGTGCCAGCAGTTCCCTGGCGGGGGGAGAGAACACTGAAGCTTTCTTT.

The CDR3 sequence: CASSPGTGAYEQYF. The CDR3 bases are TGTGCCAGCTCACCAGGGACAGGGGCCTACGAGCAGTACTTC. V usage is TRBV18 and J usage is TRBJ2-7; 10 bases agree with TRBD1. J was trimmed by 2 bases and V by 2 bases; bases with no gene match: 0. The CDR3 has 14 residues. The V gene's germline CDR1 is KGHSH and CDR2 LQKENI. The complete variable domain, with remaining parts taken from reference TRBV18 and TRBJ2-7, reads NAGVMQNPRHLVRRRGQEARLRCSPMKGHSHVYWYRQLPEEGLKFMVYLQKENIIDESGMPKERFSAEFPKEGPSILRIQQVVRGDSAAYFCASSPGTGAYEQYFGPGTRLTVT.

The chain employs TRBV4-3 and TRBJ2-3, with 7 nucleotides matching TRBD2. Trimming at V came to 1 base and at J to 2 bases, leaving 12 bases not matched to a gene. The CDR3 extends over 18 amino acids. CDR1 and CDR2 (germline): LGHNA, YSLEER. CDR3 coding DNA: TGCGCCAGCAGCCAAGGCTTGGGGACTACCCCAATCACAGATACGCAGTATTTT. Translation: CASSQGLGTTPITDTQYF.

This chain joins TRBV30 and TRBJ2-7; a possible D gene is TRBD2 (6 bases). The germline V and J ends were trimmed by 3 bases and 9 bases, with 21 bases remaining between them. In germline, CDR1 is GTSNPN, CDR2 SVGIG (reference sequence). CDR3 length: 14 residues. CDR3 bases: TGTGCCTGGAGGGGATCCGGGACTGCCAATGGGCAGTACTTC. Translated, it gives CAWRGSGTANGQYF.

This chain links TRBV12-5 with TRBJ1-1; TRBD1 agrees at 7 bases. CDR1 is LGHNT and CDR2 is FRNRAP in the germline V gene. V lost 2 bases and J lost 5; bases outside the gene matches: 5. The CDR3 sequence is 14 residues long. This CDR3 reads CASGLQGVGTEAFF. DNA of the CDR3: TGTGCTAGTGGTTTGCAGGGGGTGGGGACTGAAGCTTTCTTT.

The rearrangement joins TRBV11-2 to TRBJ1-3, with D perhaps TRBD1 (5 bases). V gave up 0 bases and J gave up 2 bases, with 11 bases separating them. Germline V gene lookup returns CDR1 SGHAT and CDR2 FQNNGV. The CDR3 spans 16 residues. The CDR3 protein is CASSLDRGQTGNTIYF. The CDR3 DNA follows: TGTGCCAGCAGCTTAGATAGAGGACAAACTGGAAACACCATATATTTT.

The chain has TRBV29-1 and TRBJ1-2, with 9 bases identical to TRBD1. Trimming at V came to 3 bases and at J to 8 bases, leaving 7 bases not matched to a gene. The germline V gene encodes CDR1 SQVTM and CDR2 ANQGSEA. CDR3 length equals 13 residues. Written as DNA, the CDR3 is TGCAGCGTTGAGGGAGGGACAGGGACAGGCTACACCTTC. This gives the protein CSVEGGTGTGYTF.

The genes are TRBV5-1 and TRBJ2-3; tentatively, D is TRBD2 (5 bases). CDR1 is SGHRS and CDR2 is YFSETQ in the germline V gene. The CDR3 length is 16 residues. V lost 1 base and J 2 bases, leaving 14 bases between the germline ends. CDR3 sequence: CASSLNSGLNTDTQYF. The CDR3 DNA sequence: TGCGCCAGCAGCTTGAATTCGGGATTAAACACAGATACGCAGTATTTT.

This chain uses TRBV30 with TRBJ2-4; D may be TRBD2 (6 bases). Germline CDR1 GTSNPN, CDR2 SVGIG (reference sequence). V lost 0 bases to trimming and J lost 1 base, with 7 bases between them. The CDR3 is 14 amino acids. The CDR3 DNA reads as TGTGCCTGGAGTGTTGGAGGGGCCAAAAACATTCAGTACTTC. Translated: CAWSVGGAKNIQYF.

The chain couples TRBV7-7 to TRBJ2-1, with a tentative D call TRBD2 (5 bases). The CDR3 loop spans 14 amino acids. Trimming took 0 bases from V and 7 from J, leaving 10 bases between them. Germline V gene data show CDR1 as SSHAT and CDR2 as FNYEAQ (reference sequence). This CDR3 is CASSLAGSNNEQFF. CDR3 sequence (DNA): TGTGCCAGCAGCTTAGCAGGGAGTAATAATGAGCAGTTCTTC.

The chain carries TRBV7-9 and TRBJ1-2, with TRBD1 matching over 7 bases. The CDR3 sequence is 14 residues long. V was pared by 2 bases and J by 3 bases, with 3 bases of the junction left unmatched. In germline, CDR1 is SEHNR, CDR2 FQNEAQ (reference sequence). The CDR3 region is CASSLSGTDYGYTF. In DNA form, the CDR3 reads TGTGCCAGCAGCTTATCCGGGACAGACTATGGCTACACCTTC.